Sequencing of this T cell receptor (beta chain) was carried out in a study of T cell repertoires in cytomegalovirus infection. The sample holds many counts of this clonotype. Antigen: not known. TCRdb re-called the reads through MiXCR, storing one row per CDR3 protein. The sample includes under 200,000 distinct CDR3 sequences, 8.5% to 10% seen only once; the top ten take approximately 4.2%. CDR1 and CDR2 from the germline V gene are MNHNS and SASEGT. The ends lost 3 bases at V and 7 bases at J; junction bases unmatched: 12. This CDR3 has 16 amino acids. General study findings and limits: Totalled public TCR beta family frequency picked out people who carried CMV plus the relevant HLA.

J is TRBJ2-4 and V is TRBV6-1; 7 bases match TRBD2. Material for sequencing was PBMCs. This sequence was found in a human donor in good health (CMV status not recorded). Some clones in this sample may be carry-over from other donors' samples. The CDR3 spells CASSELREGVANIQYF. The CDR3 DNA sequence: TGTGCCAGCAGTGAGCTCAGGGAGGGTGTCGCGAACATTCAGTACTTC.